A selection of T cell receptor beta chains follows, all from one sample in a study of shared clonotypes between healthy human individuals. Using immunoSEQ multiplex PCR, the repertoire was profiled, and TCRdb retains in-frame clones only, with some absent. The profile covers about 670,000 clones, with approximately 79% appearing a single time and approximately 1.8% taken by the ten largest. The sample taken for sequencing was memory CD4+ T cells sorted from blood. The source of these receptors is a woman aged 30 to 39 in good health. Both conserved end residues are part of each CDR3. D genes are given only for firm matches. Expanded clones get a size class; other rows say once, few or many, or leave the size out.

v_gene	d_gene	j_gene	abundance	CDR3nt	CDR3aa
TRBV18	-	TRBJ2-7	-	TGTGCCAGCTCACCACGGGACACTAAATACGAGCAGTACTTC	CASSPRDTKYEQYF
TRBV15	-	TRBJ1-5	many	TGTGCCACCAGCAGAGATCACAGGCCTCTAGGGGAGCAGCCCCAGCATTTT	CATSRDHRPLGEQPQHF
TRBV7-2	-	TRBJ2-3	-	TGTGCCAGCAGCTTAGGTGCGGGACAGATCACAGATACGCAGTATTTT	CASSLGAGQITDTQYF
TRBV28	-	TRBJ2-1	-	TGTGCCAGCAGCTTGCTGACTCCCCGCAATGAGCAGTTCTTC	CASSLLTPRNEQFF
TRBV2	-	TRBJ2-5	few	TGTGCCAGCAGTGAGAGGCGGGAGACCCAGTACTTC	CASSERRETQYF
TRBV30	-	TRBJ1-1	-	TGTGCCTGGAGTGTACTCGGGGCTGAAGCTTTCTTT	CAWSVLGAEAFF
TRBV29-1	-	TRBJ1-1	-	TGCAGCGTTGGAAGGGAGGGAAACACTGAAGCTTTCTTT	CSVGREGNTEAFF
TRBV5-4	-	TRBJ2-3	-	TGTGCCAGCAGTATGAGCAGAGGGGGAGGGCCAGATACGCAGTATTTT	CASSMSRGGGPDTQYF
TRBV28	-	TRBJ2-3	-	TGTGCCAGCAGTTTACCGTCCGACAGCACAGATACGCAGTATTTT	CASSLPSDSTDTQYF
TRBV27	TRBD2	TRBJ2-3	-	TGTGCCAGCAGGGGACTAGCGGGAGCCCCAGATACGCAGTATTTT	CASRGLAGAPDTQYF
TRBV27	-	TRBJ1-2	-	TGTGCCAGCAGTTTATCCGCAAACCTTAACTATGGCTACACCTTC	CASSLSANLNYGYTF
TRBV6-6	TRBD1	TRBJ1-2	-	TGTGCCAGCAGGTACAATGCCGGACAGGGGGCAGGTGGCTACACCTTC	CASRYNAGQGAGGYTF
TRBV7-9	TRBD1	TRBJ1-4	-	TGTGCCAGCAGCTTACTAGGACAGGGCGGCGAAAAACTGTTTTTT	CASSLLGQGGEKLFF
TRBV18	TRBD2	TRBJ2-1	-	TGTGCCAGCTCACCATCAGCGGGAGGGGAAAATGAGCAGTTCTTC	CASSPSAGGENEQFF
TRBV27	TRBD1	TRBJ2-7	few	TGTGCCAGCAGTTTAACAGGGGGCGAAATCTACGAGCAGTACTTC	CASSLTGGEIYEQYF
TRBV11-2	-	TRBJ2-3	-	TGTGCCAGCAGCCCGGATCAATCCACGCAGTATTTT	CASSPDQSTQYF
TRBV4-1	TRBD2	TRBJ2-7	many	TGCGCCAGCAGCCAAGTAGATTTTATAGGGACTAGCGGATACGAGCAGTACTTC	CASSQVDFIGTSGYEQYF
TRBV2	-	TRBJ1-1	few	TGTGCCAGCAGTGCCGAAAACACTGAAGCTTTCTTT	CASSAENTEAFF
TRBV19	-	TRBJ1-3	-	TGTGCCAGTAGTGACCGAGACCGATTCTCTGGAAACACCATATATTTT	CASSDRDRFSGNTIYF
TRBV19	-	TRBJ2-5	once	TGTGCCAGTAGTATCAAGGGGGAGACCCAGTACTTC	CASSIKGETQYF
TRBV19	TRBD1	TRBJ1-2	-	TGTGCCAGCCGGGACAGGGGGCTCCTCTTCCATGGCTACACCTTC	CASRDRGLLFHGYTF
TRBV27	-	TRBJ2-1	once	TGTGCCAGCAGATCGAAACTAGATAACAATGAGCAGTTCTTC	CASRSKLDNNEQFF
TRBV5-4	TRBD2	TRBJ2-3	-	TGTGCCAGCAGTTTTGGGCTAGCGGGAGTTACAGATACGCAGTATTTT	CASSFGLAGVTDTQYF
TRBV11-2	TRBD2	TRBJ2-5	-	TGTGCCAGCAGCTTAGGGGGGACTAAAGAGACCCAGTACTTC	CASSLGGTKETQYF
TRBV4-1	TRBD1	TRBJ2-3	-	TGCGCCAGCAGGACGCTCCGAGGACAGGGAGCAGATACGCAGTATTTT	CASRTLRGQGADTQYF
TRBV6-1	-	TRBJ1-2	-	TGTGCCAGCAGTGAAGCGGCAGGGTATGGCTACACCTTC	CASSEAAGYGYTF